This T cell receptor (beta chain) is drawn from a study of blood T cells in healthy people across ages. General observations from the study: While age rose, TCR beta diversity per million T cells dropped in a roughly linear way. Naive T cell percentage by flow cytometry tracked strongly with beta diversity.

The use of a sample-barcoded 5' primer and a J-beta primer mix characterized a second PCR of about 6 to 12 cycles. A single record per CDR3 protein comes from TCRdb applying MiXCR to the 5' RACE reads. Of some 1.7 million distinct CDR3 sequences in the sample, approximately 28% were seen once. The CDR3 length is 14 residues. CDR1 SEHNR and CDR2 FQNEAQ come from the germline V gene (reference sequence). There are many counts of this clonotype. Its target is unknown. J is TRBJ2-5 and V is TRBV7-9; tentative D call: TRBD2 (6 bases). The J call may be incorrect, as the DNA end agrees better with TRBJ2-7. This TCR was sampled from a woman aged 30 to 39 in good health. Sequenced input: blood. CDR3 nucleotide sequence: TGTGCCAGCAGCGGACGGGACTGGTACCACGAGCAGTACTTC. It specifies CASSGRDWYHEQYF.